This TCR beta chain was identified in a study of T cell responses to AZD1222 COVID-19 vaccine (dated by TCRdb to about 2021). With regard to the full study: AZD1222 recipients given second doses at about 4 weeks or at about 12 weeks were pooled, since spike-specific TCR depth and breadth were not found to differ between the two schedules. A total of 233 trial participants underwent TCR sequencing, of whom 200 to 220 had received two doses of AZD1222 and approximately 26 had received two doses of the MenACWY control vaccine. Trial participants were enrolled by age into 18-55, 56-69 and 70-plus year subgroups, with roughly 150, 30 and 60 TCR-sequenced participants respectively. General conclusions and limits of the study: Because no day 14 peak-response samples were available, the repertoires could be characterized only after the peak T cell response. A significant rise in spike-specific TCR breadth and depth was observed after two AZD1222 doses relative to day 0 and relative to MenACWY recipients. In the small 56-69-year group, the increase in depth fell short of significance, most likely because of low power. Participants were mostly white British and included more females than males, and it was suggested by the authors that clonal diversity may have been underestimated. Epitopes outside the regions mutated in the B.1.351 and B.1.1.7 variants were reportedly recognized by nearly half of the unique spike-specific TCRs. The vaccine-associated CD4 TCRs covered the entire spike protein, and the dominant responses fell in regions 160-218 and 743-854. Conclusions about previously exposed vaccinees are limited, since just 5 to 7 AZD1222 recipients were seropositive for SARS-CoV-2 at baseline.

CDR3 length: 15 amino acids, cysteine to phenylalanine. Here the CDR3 DNA is all that survives: 45 bases in frame from base 1. V is cut by 1 base and J by 12 bases, and the space between the germline ends is 21 bases. In the germline V gene (reference sequence), CDR1 corresponds to SEHNR and CDR2 to FQNEAQ. In light of the paper, this sample's time point label describes: baseline before first vaccination. Vaccinee samples came from UK trials COV001 and COV002, including a single-blind randomized controlled phase 2/3 trial of AZD1222 (ChAdOx1 nCoV-19) in healthy adults. For TCRbeta chain sequencing, PBMC samples from trial participants were taken at day 0 and at day 28 after the second dose. The CDR3 regions of human TCRbeta chains were analyzed by immunosequencing. The study's own analysis went as follows. Repertoire TCRs were matched against a reference library of SARS-CoV-2-specific TCRs generated with the MIRA antigen-specificity platform. Breadth meant the fraction of unique TCRs that were SARS-CoV-2-associated, whereas depth meant the fraction of total T cells that were SARS-CoV-2-associated. Using the MIRA data, each spike-specific TCR was mapped to the spike region that the TCR reacts to and placed in a CD4 or CD8 class. Log10-transformed breadth and depth values were compared by one-way ANOVA with Sidak's multiple comparisons tests. This is the immuneACCESS table as TCRdb keeps it, with only in-frame sequences that have V and J called. A part of the clones is gone; compared with another copy, unresolved V genes explain less than half, and the rest is unexplained. That table gives V, J and clone size, and the DNA gave D and trimming. The sample table records about 130,000 clones; about 90% of these occur just once. In total, the top ten clones hold approximately 4.2% of the sample.

Worth noting for this clone: Its antigen is still unknown. Base qualities were left out, and no much larger clone turns up one base away.

Here the chain combines TRBV7-9 and TRBJ1-2; the D gene is perhaps TRBD1, on 6 matching bases. This receptor was identified in an adult in good health. The starting material was peripheral blood, obtained on day 0 of AZD1222 vaccination. The nucleotide sequence reads TGTGCCAGCAGCTTAGTCGCGGGGGCTCTTCGGTCTAACACCTTC. It encodes CASSLVAGALRSNTF.